This TCR beta chain was obtained from a study of blood T cell repertoires in COVID-19. Study details: Samples came from the United States, Italy and Spain, spanning acute and convalescent COVID-19.

In the original processing: Quantification of nucleated cells was approximated via reference gene primer amplification. Using immunoSEQ multiplex PCR, the repertoire was profiled, and TCRdb retains in-frame clones only, with some absent. Clone size and V and J calls were adopted from that table, with D and trimming inferred from the DNA. The data show under 300,000 clones, with roughly 87% seen just once and more than 6% held by the top ten. V lost 8 bases and J lost 1; bases outside the gene matches: 11. Germline V gene sequence: CDR1 LGHDT, CDR2 YNNKEL (reference sequence). This CDR3 contains 15 residues.

The sequence derives from a man aged 55 to 69 who had recovered from COVID-19. Sequences were obtained from peripheral blood. V is TRBV3-1 (or the pseudogene TRBV3-2) and J is TRBJ2-7, with TRBD1 matching over 7 bases. The CDR3 loop is CASGAPETGSYEQYF. CDR3 in DNA: TGTGCCAGCGGGGCCCCCGAGACAGGGTCCTACGAGCAGTACTTC.